This T cell receptor (beta chain) is drawn from a study of blood T cell repertoires in COVID-19 (dated by TCRdb to 2020 to 2022). Looking at the study overall: Collaborator samples came from the United States, Italy and Spain and covered acute and convalescent phases of COVID-19. The repertoires were made available in a free public database intended to serve as a resource for research on the immune response to SARS-CoV-2. Samples were obtained from the ongoing ImmuneRACE study (first 160 participants) and from 1,000 to 1,500 subjects provided by 6 global collaborators. HLA class I and class II types, where available, came from metadata supplied by the sample provider rather than from assay-based typing. The dataset comprised deeply sampled blood TCRbeta repertoires from subjects exposed to, actively infected with, or recovered from COVID-19. Sample metadata almost always included a de-identified subject ID, COVID-19 status, age in years and sex. The material from the prospective study consisted of cDNA or gDNA derived from T cells, B-cell-depleted T cells, or PBMCs. Paper-wide results and their limitations: How much clinical and demographic metadata was included differed by source and by participant, and the metadata was provided uncurated.

The V end loses 2 bases and the J end loses 1 base, and a stretch of 19 bases separates them. From the cysteine through the phenylalanine, the CDR3 covers 19 amino acids. CDR3 DNA is the only sequence kept; it has 57 bases, read in frame from the first base. The germline V gene (reference sequence) sets CDR1 to SGHNT and CDR2 to YYREEE. Participants in the prospective study were aged roughly 18 to 90 years, lived in about two dozen United States geographic areas, and enrolled through a virtual design. In the prospective study, cohorts were assigned on the basis of participant-reported clinical history obtained from a screening survey and a study questionnaire. Mobile phlebotomists in the prospective study collected whole blood, serum and a nasopharyngeal or oropharyngeal swab from every participant. Additional blood draws and questionnaires over an approximately two-month period could optionally be provided by prospective study participants. Before DNA extraction, blood samples from the prospective study were shipped at room temperature or frozen.

TCRbeta CDR3 regions were amplified from genomic DNA by means of the immunoSEQ Assay, a bias-controlled multiplex PCR. In the authors' own workflow: The number of nucleated cells in each sample was estimated from the amplification of reference gene primers within the assay. Sequence reads were collapsed and filtered to measure the absolute abundance of every unique TCRbeta CDR3 rearrangement. For each sample, productive Simpson clonality was calculated by taking the square root of Simpson's diversity index across productive rearrangements. TCRdb provides this immuneACCESS table in a form limited to in-frame rearrangements. Some clones are lacking; in checked studies, under half of them reflect an unresolved V gene, and why the rest are absent is not known. The DNA gave D and trimming, while V, J and clone size come from that table. The sample contains 200,000 to 300,000 clones, 87% of them found a single time. Jointly, the top ten make up 2% to 3% of the sample.

With regard to this clone: The target of this receptor is not known. No base-level quality is on record; no much larger clone is a single base apart.

The origin of this receptor is a woman in her thirties with acute COVID-19. The rearranged segments are TRBV5-4 and TRBJ1-6; confidence is insufficient to name the D gene. The sequencing input was PBMCs or T cells enriched from blood (not recorded which). Read as DNA, the sequence is TGTGCCAGCAGCTTCAGTCGGGTCGATTCAAGGTCCTATAATTCACCCCTCCACTTT. This yields the protein CASSFSRVDSRSYNSPLHF.